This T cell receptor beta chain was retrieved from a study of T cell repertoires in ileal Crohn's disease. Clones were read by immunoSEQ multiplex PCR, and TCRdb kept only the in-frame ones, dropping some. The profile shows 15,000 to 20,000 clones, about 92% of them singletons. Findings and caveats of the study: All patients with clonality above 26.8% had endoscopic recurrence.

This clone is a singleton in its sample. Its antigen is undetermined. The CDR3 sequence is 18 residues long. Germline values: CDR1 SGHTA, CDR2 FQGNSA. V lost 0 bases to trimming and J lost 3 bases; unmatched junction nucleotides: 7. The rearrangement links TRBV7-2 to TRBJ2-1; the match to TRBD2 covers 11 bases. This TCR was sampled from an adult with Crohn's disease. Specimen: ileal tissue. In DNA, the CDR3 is TGTGCCAGCAGCTTAGCGCGGGTACTAGCGGGGGTCTACAATGAGCAGTTCTTC. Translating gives CASSLARVLAGVYNEQFF.